Listed below are T cell receptor beta chains from one sample, sequenced in a study of T cell clonotyping in hematopoietic cell transplantation. Generated by immunoSEQ multiplex PCR, the TCRdb table keeps only in-frame clones and is missing some. The sample lists 15,000 to 20,000 clones; 75% to 90% were seen once. Sequenced sample: peripheral blood mononuclear cells. The receptors derive from a woman aged 40 to 50 in good health. Some clones in this sample may be carry-over from other donors' samples. CDR3s include the opening cysteine and the closing phenylalanine or tryptophan. The D gene is left open where the match is weak. Only part of the rows carry a size: once, few, many, or a class if the clone is expanded.

j_call d_call clone_size v_call cdr3_length cdr3_aa cdr3_nt
TRBJ1-5 TRBD1 . TRBV19 15 CASSPPTGRNQPQHF TGTGCCAGTAGTCCACCGACAGGGAGGAATCAGCCCCAGCATTTT
TRBJ2-2 . . TRBV13 13 CASSLGNTGELFF TGTGCCAGCAGCTTAGGTAACACCGGGGAGCTGTTTTTT
TRBJ1-1 TRBD1 . TRBV11-3 18 CASSPRTGGAGANTEAFF TGTGCCAGCAGCCCTAGGACAGGGGGCGCTGGGGCGAACACTGAAGCTTTCTTT
TRBJ2-3 . . TRBV7-9 16 CASSQPGGGDTDTQYF TGTGCCAGCAGCCAGCCAGGGGGAGGAGACACAGATACGCAGTATTTT
TRBJ1-6 . . TRBV7-9 16 CASSLAGSKTNSPLHF TGTGCCAGCAGCTTAGCGGGCAGTAAGACCAATTCACCCCTCCACTTT
TRBJ1-1 . . TRBV11-3 15 CASSKDSNMNTEAFF TGTGCCAGCAGCAAGGACAGTAACATGAACACTGAAGCTTTCTTT
TRBJ1-6 . . TRBV4-3 16 CASSSTSLGASSPLHF TGCGCCAGCAGCTCAACATCCCTGGGGGCTAGTTCACCCCTCCACTTT
TRBJ1-1 TRBD1 . TRBV7-2 17 CASSLRTGTGSGTEAFF TGTGCCAGCAGCTTACGCACCGGGACAGGGAGTGGCACTGAAGCTTTCTTT
TRBJ2-6 . . TRBV5-6 16 CASSLSRGAGANVLTF TGTGCCAGCAGCTTGTCCAGGGGAGCTGGGGCCAACGTCCTGACTTTC
TRBJ1-2 . . TRBV30 14 CAWSVHRVNYGYTF TGTGCCTGGAGTGTCCACAGAGTTAACTATGGCTACACCTTC
TRBJ2-3 . . TRBV18 12 CASSPITDTQYF TGTGCCAGCTCACCAATCACAGATACGCAGTATTTT
TRBJ2-7 . . TRBV5-1 15 CASSPSDPRVSEQYF TGCGCCAGCAGCCCTTCCGACCCGCGGGTTTCCGAGCAGTACTTC
TRBJ2-1 . . TRBV9 13 CASSTRRGNEQFF TGTGCCAGCAGCACCCGGAGGGGGAATGAGCAGTTCTTC
TRBJ2-1 TRBD2 . TRBV7-2 14 CASMSGRSGHEQFF TGTGCCAGCATGAGCGGGAGGAGCGGCCATGAGCAGTTCTTC
TRBJ2-7 TRBD2 . TRBV4-2 16 CASSPAGTSPTYEQYF TGTGCCAGCAGCCCCGCCGGGACTAGCCCCACCTACGAGCAGTACTTC
TRBJ1-1 . few TRBV5-1 14 CASSLASGGTEAFF TGCGCCAGCAGCTTGGCTTCGGGAGGCACTGAAGCTTTCTTT
TRBJ2-3 TRBD1 . TRBV6-4 13 CATHRQGADTQYF TGTGCCACACACCGACAGGGGGCGGATACGCAGTATTTT
TRBJ1-6 TRBD1 . TRBV27 15 CASSRTDRGRSPLHF TGTGCCAGCAGTCGGACAGACAGGGGACGATCACCCCTCCACTTT
TRBJ1-1 . . TRBV19 12 CASTQKRGEAFF TGTGCCAGTACCCAAAAACGGGGTGAAGCTTTCTTT
TRBJ1-2 TRBD1 . TRBV6-5 13 CASRNRGLDGYTF TGTGCCAGCAGGAACAGGGGGCTGGATGGCTACACCTTC
TRBJ1-6 . . TRBV7-8 14 CASSPKEGFSPLHF TGTGCCAGCAGCCCCAAGGAGGGTTTTTCACCCCTCCACTTT
TRBJ2-7 TRBD2 . TRBV6-5 14 CASSPGLAGVEQYF TGTGCCAGCAGTCCGGGACTAGCGGGAGTCGAGCAGTACTTC
TRBJ2-1 . . TRBV19 12 CASSTPSNEQFF TGTGCCAGCTCGACACCAAGCAATGAGCAGTTCTTC
TRBJ2-3 TRBD2 . TRBV5-1 16 CASSLPMTSGTDTQYF TGCGCCAGCAGCTTACCAATGACTAGCGGCACAGATACGCAGTATTTT
TRBJ1-1 . . TRBV30 13 CAWSLSRDTEAFF TGTGCCTGGAGCCTGAGCAGGGACACTGAAGCTTTCTTT
TRBJ2-1 . . TRBV28 12 CASSLTDNEQFF TGTGCCAGCAGTTTAACAGATAATGAGCAGTTCTTC
TRBJ2-4 TRBD1 . TRBV4-3 15 CASSPGQGVRNIQYF TGCGCCAGCAGCCCGGGACAGGGAGTTAGAAACATTCAGTACTTC
TRBJ2-3 . . TRBV9 16 CASSVGGTTSTDTQYF TGTGCCAGCAGCGTAGGAGGGACCACTAGCACAGATACGCAGTATTTT
TRBJ1-1 . . TRBV11-3 14 CASSIGPSNTEAFF TGTGCCAGCAGCATAGGGCCGTCGAACACTGAAGCTTTCTTT
TRBJ1-4 . . TRBV7-2 16 CASSLAPLAGWEKLFF TGTGCCAGCAGCTTAGCGCCGTTGGCGGGATGGGAAAAACTGTTTTTT
TRBJ2-7 . . TRBV5-1 14 CASQDSGQTYEQYF TGCGCCAGCCAAGATAGCGGACAGACCTACGAGCAGTACTTC
TRBJ1-2 . . TRBV5-6 15 CASSFLNGYHSGYTF TGTGCCAGCAGCTTCCTTAATGGTTACCACTCTGGCTACACCTTC
TRBJ2-7 . . TRBV11-3 14 CASSLERNSYEQYF TGTGCCAGCAGCCTAGAGAGGAACTCCTACGAGCAGTACTTC
TRBJ2-3 TRBD2 . TRBV4-3 19 CASSQDPGLAGGWSDTQYF TGCGCCAGCAGCCAAGACCCGGGACTAGCGGGAGGATGGTCAGATACGCAGTATTTT
TRBJ2-7 . . TRBV5-7 14 CASSSGLATYEQYF TGTGCCAGCAGTTCCGGATTAGCTACATACGAGCAGTACTTC
TRBJ2-7 TRBD1 . TRBV4-2 14 CASSHTQGMDEQYF TGTGCCAGCAGCCACACACAGGGGATGGACGAGCAGTACTTC